The TCR beta chain described here comes from a study of identical twins. TCRdb recomputed calls from the 5' RACE reads with MiXCR, one row per CDR3 protein. Counted here are just under 550,000 distinct CDR3 sequences, approximately 14% occurring once; the ten biggest clones make up less than 0.5%. The germline V gene has CDR1 SGHRS and CDR2 YFSETQ. J lost 6 bases, V lost 2 bases, and 4 bases had no gene match. The CDR3 loop spans 14 amino acids. These data were likewise used in another study, on yellow fever vaccine responses in identical twins.

This chain connects TRBV5-1 to TRBJ1-2; 10 bases map to TRBD1. The sequenced sample consisted of CD4+ T cells sorted from blood. This receptor was obtained from a young woman in good health. CDR3 sequence: CASSFDRGRDGYTF. DNA of the CDR3: TGCGCCAGCAGCTTCGACAGGGGGCGCGATGGCTACACCTTC.